These 17 T cell receptor beta chains were all obtained from the same sample, sequenced in a study of blood T cells in healthy people across ages. It was with a sample-barcoded 5' primer and a J-beta primer mix that a second PCR of roughly 6 to 11 cycles was run. TCRdb analysed the 5' RACE reads with MiXCR anew, one entry per CDR3 protein. The sample gives about 1.8 million distinct CDR3 sequences, less than 50% of which show up once; roughly 2% is in the top ten. The sequencing input was blood. The source of these receptors is a woman aged 40 to 50 in good health.

This chain connects TRBV29-1 to TRBJ2-3; 7 bases are a match to TRBD2. Germline CDR1 and CDR2: SQVTM and ANQGSEA. Losses at the gene ends were 7 bases for V and 0 bases for J; bases not matched to a gene: 13. The CDR3 spans 16 residues. CDR3 sequence: CSGEGSRQASTDTQYF. The CDR3 bases are TGCAGCGGGGAGGGCAGTCGTCAGGCTAGCACAGATACGCAGTATTTT.

The genes are TRBV27 and TRBJ2-1, with 7 bases fitting TRBD1. V shed 8 bases, J shed 7 bases, and the junction held 14 bases outside the gene matches. From germline, CDR1 is MNHEY and CDR2 SMNVEV (reference sequence). The CDR3 has 15 amino acids. CDR3 region: CASSPGSGGWNEQFF. CDR3 bases: TGTGCCAGCTCTCCTGGGTCAGGGGGTTGGAATGAGCAGTTCTTC.

This clonotype appeared a single time. The V and J genes are TRBV5-1 and TRBJ2-6, with D unclear. The CDR3 spans 13 residues. Trimming cost V 4 bases and J 7 bases, with 9 bases left between them. Germline CDR1 reads SGHRS; CDR2 reads YFSETQ. The CDR3 sequence: CASSVGTANVLTF. CDR3 DNA sequence: TGCGCCAGCAGCGTGGGTACAGCCAACGTCCTGACTTTC.

CDR3 in amino acids: CASTRTADLKPHGYTF. The CDR3 DNA follows: TGTGCCAGCACTCGGACAGCGGATCTGAAACCCCATGGCTACACCTTC. This chain joins TRBV6-2 or TRBV6-3 and TRBJ1-2; the D gene is possibly TRBD1 (6 bases). The CDR3 has 16 residues. From germline, CDR1 is MNHEY and CDR2 SVGEGT. Trimming shortened V by 7 bases and J by 6 bases, and 24 bases separated the two germline ends.

The CDR3 spells CATSDLQGWYF. DNA for the CDR3: TGTGCCACCAGTGATCTACAGGGATGGTACTTC. The chain joins TRBV24-1 to TRBJ2-5, with TRBD1 as a possible D gene (6 bases). CDR3 size: 11 residues. Trimming shortened V by 3 bases and J by 13 bases, and 11 bases separated the two germline ends. Germline V CDR1 and CDR2: KGHDR, SFDVKD.

This rearrangement joins TRBV20-1 to TRBJ1-1, with D tentatively TRBD1 (6 bases). Deletions cut 0 bases from V and 5 bases from J, with 16 bases between. The CDR3 has 15 amino acids. Germline values: CDR1 DFQATT, CDR2 SNEGSKA (reference sequence). DNA of the CDR3: TGCAGTGCTAGAGATTGGCAGGGGCTGAGGACTGAAGCTTTCTTT. Translating gives CSARDWQGLRTEAFF.

This clonotype was seen a few times. The V and J genes are TRBV7-9 and TRBJ2-1; 8 bases align to TRBD1. Germline assignment: CDR1 SEHNR and CDR2 FQNEAQ (reference sequence). The junction had 8 bases not matched to a gene; V was cut back by 5 bases and J by 5 bases. The CDR3 covers 15 residues. In nucleotides, the CDR3 is TGTGCCAGCAGCCGGACAGGGTCCACCAACAATGAGCAGTTCTTC. Encoded protein: CASSRTGSTNNEQFF.

This clonotype came up once. A much larger clone differs by one base, so this may be a read error. The V gene is TRBV7-2, the J gene TRBJ2-7, with D unclear. Germline V CDR1 and CDR2: SGHTA, FQGNSA. The CDR3 length is 15 residues. Written as DNA, the CDR3 is TGTGCCAGCAGCGTAGCTGGGAAACCTCTCTACGAGCAGTACTTC. This codes for CASSVAGKPLYEQYF.

This clonotype was seen many times. V is TRBV6-1 and J is TRBJ2-1, with 9 bases matching TRBD2. J lost 3 bases, V lost 8 bases, and 2 bases had no gene match. Germline V gene data show CDR1 as MNHNS and CDR2 as SASEGT. CDR3 length: 13 amino acids. The CDR3 DNA reads TGTGCCAGCTCTAGCGGGAACTACAATGAGCAGTTCTTC. This gives the protein CASSSGNYNEQFF.

This clonotype was detected a few times. The chain links TRBV28 to TRBJ2-3; 7 bases map to TRBD2. The CDR3 has 15 residues. J gave up 2 bases and V 3 bases, and 5 bases lay outside the gene matches. Germline V CDR1 and CDR2: MDHEN, SYDVKM. The CDR3 reads CASSLGGIPTDTQYF. The CDR3 DNA is TGTGCCAGCAGTTTGGGAGGGATCCCCACAGATACGCAGTATTTT.

The rearrangement uses TRBV12-3 or TRBV12-4 and TRBJ1-2; no definite D call. CDR3 size: 14 residues. Deletions cut 3 bases from V and 8 bases from J, with 16 bases between. The CDR3 here is CASSFFEVGEGYTF. The CDR3 DNA sequence: TGTGCCAGCAGTTTTTTCGAGGTGGGAGAGGGCTACACCTTC.

The chain uses TRBV27 and TRBJ2-7, with 9 positions matching TRBD2. Germline-derived CDR1 and CDR2 are MNHEY and SMNVEV (reference sequence). The CDR3 covers 15 residues. The junction had 6 bases not matched to a gene; V was cut back by 2 bases and J by 4 bases. CDR3 sequence (DNA): TGTGCCAGCAGTTTAGAGGGACTAGCTGATTACGAGCAGTACTTC. Translated: CASSLEGLADYEQYF.

The gene calls are TRBV29-1 and TRBJ2-3; D is ambiguous. There are 12 residues in the CDR3. V lost 3 bases, J lost 6 bases, and 10 bases lay in between. Germline CDR1 reads SQVTM; CDR2 reads ANQGSEA. This chain's CDR3 is CSVESLGDTQYF. CDR3 sequence (DNA): TGCAGCGTTGAGTCGCTCGGCGATACGCAGTATTTT.

V is TRBV18 and J is TRBJ2-7; 7 bases align to TRBD1. The length of the CDR3 is 18 residues. Germline CDR1 KGHSH, CDR2 LQKENI. V lost 1 base, J lost 0 bases, and 12 bases stayed unmatched. The CDR3 is CASSPLPRTGLSSYEQYF. In DNA form, the CDR3 reads TGTGCCAGCTCACCACTCCCCCGGACAGGCTTGAGCTCCTACGAGCAGTACTTC.

This sequence joins TRBV24-1 and TRBJ2-5; 7 nucleotides agree with TRBD2. This CDR3 has 14 amino acids. CDR1 and CDR2 from the germline V gene are KGHDR and SFDVKD. After removal of 2 bases from V and 4 bases from J, the junction contained 3 bases not matched to a gene. The CDR3 DNA reads TGTGCCACCAGTGATTCGGGGGGATCAGAGACCCAGTACTTC. Translating it yields CATSDSGGSETQYF.

This chain uses TRBV20-1 with TRBJ1-4; a weak D match, TRBD1 (6 bases). V was pared by 6 bases and J by 10 bases, with 18 bases between. Germline CDR1 reads DFQATT; CDR2 reads SNEGSKA (reference sequence). The CDR3 has 13 amino acids. The CDR3 here is CSAPAGARGKLFF. CDR3 DNA sequence: TGCAGTGCGCCAGCGGGGGCTCGGGGAAAACTGTTTTTT.

The genes are TRBV7-2 and TRBJ1-5, with D maybe TRBD1 (6 bases). The CDR3 runs to 15 residues. Germline CDR1 is SGHTA and CDR2 is FQGNSA. The V and J ends lost 5 bases and 6 bases respectively, with 17 bases between them. The CDR3 coding sequence is TGTGCCAGCAGCCCACTCTCGACAGGTAGTCAGCCCCAGCATTTT. It translates to CASSPLSTGSQPQHF. Together with reference TRBV7-2 and TRBJ1-5, the CDR3 gives the full variable domain: GAGVSQSPSNKVTEKGKDVELRCDPISGHTALYWYRQSLGQGLEFLIYFQGNSAPDKSGLPSDRFSAERTGGSVSTLTIQRTQQEDSAVYLCASSPLSTGSQPQHFGDGTRLSIL.